This T cell receptor (beta chain) was captured in a study of T cell repertoires in cytomegalovirus infection. TCRdb recomputed calls from the reads with MiXCR, one row per CDR3 protein. The sample lists hundreds of thousands of distinct CDR3 sequences; roughly 30% were seen once. With regard to this clonotype: The junction shows a germline mismatch at one end, possibly a read error.

Source material: PBMCs. This sequence was found in a human donor in good health (CMV status not recorded). Some clones in this sample may be carry-over from other donors' samples.

For the CDR3, the DNA is TGCGACAGCAGCTCGCTGACAGGAAGGCCAGAGACCCAGTACTTC. This sequence encodes CDSSSLTGRPETQYF. This chain links TRBV5-1 with TRBJ2-5; the D gene is possibly TRBD1 (6 bases). This CDR3 has 15 residues. The germline CDR1 and CDR2 sequences are SGHRS and YFSETQ.